The present TCR beta chain was sequenced within a study of blood T cell repertoires in COVID-19. Study details: COVID-19 samples collected from the United States, Italy and Spain covered acute and convalescent phases. The cDNA or gDNA used as material had been derived from T cells, B-cell-depleted T cells, or PBMCs.

Authors' processing steps: The authors estimated nucleated cell counts from reference gene primer amplification. The method was immunoSEQ multiplex PCR; TCRdb's version includes in-frame clones alone and lacks a portion of them. From that table come the V and J calls and clone size; the DNA was used to work out D and trimming. The table includes approximately 230,000 clones, under 90% detected once. V was shortened by 4 bases and J by 6 bases, with 11 bases between the two germline ends. In germline, CDR1 is SNHLY, CDR2 FYNNEI. This CDR3 has 13 residues. This TCR came from a man between 25 and 39 years old with active or convalescent COVID-19. The J gene is TRBJ2-3, the V gene TRBV2, with TRBD2 as a possible D gene (5 bases). Sequencing used peripheral blood. The CDR3 region is CASSGPGGDTQYF. In DNA, the CDR3 is TGTGCCAGCAGTGGGCCCGGCGGGGATACGCAGTATTTT.